Listed below are T cell receptor beta chains from one sample, sequenced in a study of shared clonotypes between healthy human individuals. Profiled with immunoSEQ multiplex PCR; TCRdb holds only in-frame clones, not every one. The sample carries 600,000 to 700,000 clones, 73% recorded once. Specimen: memory CD4+ T cells sorted from blood. The receptors stem from a woman aged 25 to 39 in good health. CDR3s leave out the opening cysteine and the closing phenylalanine or tryptophan. Fields, in order: V gene, J gene, CDR3 protein.

v_gene: TRBV28
j_gene: TRBJ1-4
CDR3aa: ASSPGVVGGEKLF

v_gene: TRBV28
j_gene: TRBJ1-1
CDR3aa: ASSVWTVNTEAF

v_gene: TRBV6-1
j_gene: TRBJ2-3
CDR3aa: ASSEVWGADTQY

v_gene: TRBV4-1
j_gene: TRBJ2-1
CDR3aa: ASGSLAGGSNEQF

v_gene: TRBV5-1
j_gene: TRBJ2-5
CDR3aa: ASSAGLAGETQY

v_gene: TRBV2
j_gene: TRBJ2-5
CDR3aa: ASVLEVGETQY

v_gene: TRBV15
j_gene: TRBJ1-2
CDR3aa: ATSRDFVRSYT

v_gene: TRBV11-2
j_gene: TRBJ2-5
CDR3aa: ASSLEGTQETQY

v_gene: TRBV11-2
j_gene: TRBJ1-2
CDR3aa: ASSRRDSIYGYT

v_gene: TRBV27
j_gene: TRBJ2-1
CDR3aa: ASSSYRSSYNEQF

v_gene: TRBV6-1
j_gene: TRBJ1-5
CDR3aa: ASSEQGDQPQH

v_gene: TRBV5-1
j_gene: TRBJ2-1
CDR3aa: ASSSGDWSNEQF

v_gene: TRBV5-1
j_gene: TRBJ2-2
CDR3aa: ASSLDGGHTTNTGELF

v_gene: TRBV5-6
j_gene: TRBJ2-2
CDR3aa: ASSRPGQGSPGELF

v_gene: TRBV5-1
j_gene: TRBJ2-5
CDR3aa: ASRNQETQY

v_gene: TRBV11-2
j_gene: TRBJ2-2
CDR3aa: ASSMNRLNTGELF

v_gene: TRBV28
j_gene: TRBJ1-2
CDR3aa: AKWDDRVGYT

v_gene: TRBV7-6
j_gene: TRBJ2-2
CDR3aa: ASSLASAATGELF

v_gene: TRBV2
j_gene: TRBJ2-5
CDR3aa: ASGKGGETQY

v_gene: TRBV5-1
j_gene: TRBJ2-1
CDR3aa: ASSFTSGQGGNEQF

v_gene: TRBV7-6
j_gene: TRBJ1-3
CDR3aa: ASSPDRAFDGNTIY

v_gene: TRBV2
j_gene: TRBJ1-1
CDR3aa: ASRRESSEAF

v_gene: TRBV19
j_gene: TRBJ2-7
CDR3aa: ASSATGSGGEQY

v_gene: TRBV10-1
j_gene: TRBJ1-2
CDR3aa: ASSESDNYGYT

v_gene: TRBV6-5
j_gene: TRBJ1-4
CDR3aa: ASSRTPTNEKLF

v_gene: TRBV7-9
j_gene: TRBJ2-3
CDR3aa: ASSQGQGRADTQY